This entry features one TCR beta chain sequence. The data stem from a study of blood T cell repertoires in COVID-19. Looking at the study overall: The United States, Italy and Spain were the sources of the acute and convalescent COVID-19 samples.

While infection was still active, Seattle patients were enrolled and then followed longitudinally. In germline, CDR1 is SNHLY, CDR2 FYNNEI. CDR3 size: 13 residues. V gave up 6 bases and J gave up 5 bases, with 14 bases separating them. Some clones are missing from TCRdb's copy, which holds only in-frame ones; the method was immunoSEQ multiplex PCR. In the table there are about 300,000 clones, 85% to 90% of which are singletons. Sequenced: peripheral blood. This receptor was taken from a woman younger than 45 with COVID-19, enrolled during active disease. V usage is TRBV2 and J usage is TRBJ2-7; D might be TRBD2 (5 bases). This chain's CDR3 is CASRNPRGDEQYF. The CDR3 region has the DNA TGTGCCAGCAGGAACCCCCGGGGAGACGAGCAGTACTTC.